The clone carrying this T cell receptor beta chain showed up just a few times. Its antigen is still unknown. The data are from a study of cytomegalovirus exposure and HLA in healthy donors. PCR involved 60 Vbeta and 13 Jbeta primers. The repertoire was sequenced with immunoSEQ multiplex PCR; TCRdb's copy has only in-frame clones and lacks some. The sample comprises under 150,000 clones, 82% of which are singletons, and less than 3% rests with the top ten. Study-level points and caveats: In a later analysis, a genetic analysis reported fewer productive-TCR N-insertions in an Asian-associated ancestry cluster than the cohort average. According to the study, 160 or so TCR beta chains were cytomegalovirus-associated. Confirmation was obtained in vitro that a few CMV-associated chains are specific for CMV antigens.

The V gene's germline CDR1 is MRHNA and CDR2 SNTAGT. The V gene lost 0 bases and the J gene lost 5 bases, with 11 bases spanning the gap. The CDR3 spans 15 residues. The origin of this receptor is a male donor in good health and CMV-seronegative. The chain combines TRBV6-4 with TRBJ2-1; TRBD1 is a possible D gene (6 bases). Sequencing input: PBMCs. CDR3 sequence reads: CASSDSADSNNEQFF. Here the CDR3 DNA reads TGTGCCAGCAGTGACTCCGCGGACAGTAACAATGAGCAGTTCTTC.